This TCR beta chain was sequenced during a study of control samples from healthy donors and cancer patients. This clone was picked up one time. Assay used: immunoSEQ multiplex PCR; TCRdb lists only in-frame clones, some missing. This sample has about 160,000 clones, with 90% to 95% found just once. The V and J ends lost 8 bases and 6 bases respectively, with 17 bases between them. Germline loops: CDR1 SEHNR, CDR2 FQNEAQ (reference sequence). The CDR3 runs to 13 residues. The sequence came from a man aged 55 to 70 with colorectal cancer. The specimen sequenced was PBMCs. The rearrangement links TRBV7-9 to TRBJ2-7; no definite D call. The CDR3 DNA reads TGTGCCAGCCGCCCCGGGCCACAGCTCGAGCAGTACTTC. Translating it yields CASRPGPQLEQYF.